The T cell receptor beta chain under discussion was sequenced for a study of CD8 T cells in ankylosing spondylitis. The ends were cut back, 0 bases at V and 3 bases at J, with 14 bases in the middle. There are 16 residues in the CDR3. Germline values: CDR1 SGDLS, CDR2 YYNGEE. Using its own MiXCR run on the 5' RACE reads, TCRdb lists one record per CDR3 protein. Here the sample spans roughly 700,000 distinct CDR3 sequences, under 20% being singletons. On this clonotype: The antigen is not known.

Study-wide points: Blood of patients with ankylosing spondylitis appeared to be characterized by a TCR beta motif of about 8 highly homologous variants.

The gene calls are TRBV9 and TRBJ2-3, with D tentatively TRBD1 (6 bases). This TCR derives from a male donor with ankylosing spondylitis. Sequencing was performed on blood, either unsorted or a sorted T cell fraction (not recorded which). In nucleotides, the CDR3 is TGTGCCAGCAGCGTAGGTGGGGGCTACATTACAGATACGCAGTATTTT. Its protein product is CASSVGGGYITDTQYF.